A single T cell receptor beta chain is shown here with its context. Germline lookup yields CDR1 MNHEY and CDR2 SVGAGI. Trimming removed 4 bases from V and 0 bases from J, with 19 bases in between. The CDR3 has 18 residues. TCRdb passed the 5' RACE reads through MiXCR, listing each CDR3 protein once. The table has some 350,000 distinct CDR3 sequences, roughly 14% seen once. This entry comes from a study of CD8 T cells in ankylosing spondylitis. The sample was blood, either unsorted or a sorted T cell fraction (not recorded which). This TCR came from a male donor with ankylosing spondylitis or in good health (not recorded which). V usage is TRBV6-5 and J usage is TRBJ1-5; the D gene is possibly TRBD1 (5 bases). Here the CDR3 reads CASSLTTDRIVSNQPQHF. In nucleotides, the CDR3 is TGTGCCAGCAGTTTAACTACCGACAGAATAGTTAGCAATCAGCCCCAGCATTTT.